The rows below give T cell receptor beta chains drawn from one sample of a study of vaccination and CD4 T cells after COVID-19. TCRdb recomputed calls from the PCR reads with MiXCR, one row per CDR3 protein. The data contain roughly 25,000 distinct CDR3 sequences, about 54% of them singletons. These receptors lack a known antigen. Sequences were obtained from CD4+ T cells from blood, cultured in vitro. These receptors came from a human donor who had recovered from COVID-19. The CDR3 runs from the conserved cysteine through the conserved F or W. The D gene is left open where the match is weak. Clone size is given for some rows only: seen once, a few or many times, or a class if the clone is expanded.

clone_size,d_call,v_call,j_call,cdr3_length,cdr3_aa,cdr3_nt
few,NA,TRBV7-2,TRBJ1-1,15,CASSLAKAAETEAFF,TGTGCCAGCAGCTTAGCGAAGGCGGCCGAGACTGAAGCTTTCTTT
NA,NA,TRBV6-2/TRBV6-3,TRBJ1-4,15,CASSPGESLNEKLFF,TGTGCCAGCAGTCCCGGGGAGAGCCTGAATGAAAAACTGTTTTTT
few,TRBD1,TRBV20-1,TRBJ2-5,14,CSARVDRGRETQYF,TGCAGTGCTAGAGTTGACAGGGGGCGAGAGACCCAGTACTTC
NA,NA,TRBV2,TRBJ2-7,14,CASSTGRRAYEQYF,TGTGCCAGCAGTACCGGCCGGCGGGCCTACGAGCAGTACTTC
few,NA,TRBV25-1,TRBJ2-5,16,CASSELGSRGEETQYF,TGTGCCAGCAGTGAATTGGGGTCCCGAGGGGAGGAGACCCAGTACTTC
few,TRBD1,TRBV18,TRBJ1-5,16,CASSPGQSGPYQPQHF,TGTGCCAGCTCACCGGGACAGTCAGGCCCCTATCAGCCCCAGCATTTT
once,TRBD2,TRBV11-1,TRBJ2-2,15,CASSQIRSGGRELFF,TGTGCCAGCAGCCAGATTCGGAGCGGGGGTAGGGAGCTGTTTTTT
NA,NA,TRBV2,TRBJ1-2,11,CASSLDSPHTF,TGTGCCAGCAGTCTGGACAGCCCGCACACCTTC
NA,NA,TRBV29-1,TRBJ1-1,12,CSAVRGNTEAFF,TGCAGCGCCGTTCGGGGGAACACTGAAGCTTTCTTT
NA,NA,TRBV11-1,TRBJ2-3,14,CASSLRENTDTQYF,TGTGCCAGCAGCTTGCGGGAAAACACAGATACGCAGTATTTT
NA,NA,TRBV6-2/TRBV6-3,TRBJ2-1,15,CASSHTWPFYNEQFF,TGTGCCAGCAGCCACACTTGGCCTTTCTACAATGAGCAGTTCTTC
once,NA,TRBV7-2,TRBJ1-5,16,CASSLAGRASNQPQHF,TGTGCCAGCAGCTTAGCGGGACGGGCTAGCAATCAGCCCCAGCATTTT
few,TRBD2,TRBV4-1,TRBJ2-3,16,CASSALAGGPPDTQYF,TGCGCCAGCAGCGCACTAGCGGGGGGGCCCCCAGATACGCAGTATTTT
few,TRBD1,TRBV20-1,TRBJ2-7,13,CSASWDRAYEQYF,TGCAGTGCTAGTTGGGACAGGGCTTACGAGCAGTACTTC